This T cell receptor (beta chain) appears in the sequencing data of a study of T cells after yellow fever vaccination. TCRdb fed the 5' RACE reads into MiXCR, producing one record per CDR3 protein. This sample carries some 600,000 distinct CDR3 sequences, 12% of them seen once, and the ten largest clones take 15%. Findings of the study overall: Relatively few clonotypes were ones that appeared in both CD4 and CD8 compartments. Though it reached lower strength, the secondary response hit its peak faster, day 5 versus 15.

Regarding this clonotype: No antigen is known for it.

The receptor was isolated from a man under 40 who received the YFV17D yellow fever vaccine. The source material was PBMCs, sampled on the day of the yellow fever booster vaccination.

CDR3 coding DNA: TGTGCCTGGAGTGGGGACGGGAGCTCCTACGAGCAGTACTTC. It encodes CAWSGDGSSYEQYF. The genes are TRBV30 and TRBJ2-7; weak D call: TRBD2 (6 bases). The CDR3 runs 14 residues. CDR1 is GTSNPN, CDR2 SVGIG, per germline (reference sequence). V was trimmed by 1 base and J by 0 bases, leaving 10 bases between them. Supplemented by reference TRBV30 and TRBJ2-7, the full variable domain reads SQTIHQWPATLVQPVGSPLSLECTVEGTSNPNLYWYRQAAGRGLQLLFYSVGIGQISSEVPQNLSASRPQDRQFILSSKKLLLSDSGFYLCAWSGDGSSYEQYFGPGTRLTVT.